Listed here are 3 T cell receptor beta chains from one sample, sequenced in a study of regulatory T cells in long-lasting Graves disease. Assembly of TCR beta libraries relied on iRepertoire HTBI primers together with Arm-PCR of CDR3 regions. One entry per CDR3 protein, called by TCRdb with MiXCR from the multiplex PCR reads. The repertoire holds more than 650,000 distinct CDR3 sequences, with 25% to 35% as singletons. Time point described: persistent/refractory GD, antithyroid drugs over 5 years with positive TRAb. The TCR library was made from RNA that had been extracted from PBMCs in TRIzol. The sample in question was peripheral blood mononuclear cells (PBMCs), obtained when the disease was refractory, from a patient treated with antithyroid drugs. The receptors shown here come from a female donor with Graves disease.

This clonotype was counted only a few times. V is TRBV6-1 and J is TRBJ1-4; D remains unclear. The CDR3 has 12 residues. Trimming left V 8 bases short and J 13 bases short, with 17 bases between. The germline V gene has CDR1 MNHNS and CDR2 SASEGT. CDR3 region: CASQRLEGGLFF. As DNA, the CDR3 is TGTGCCAGCCAGAGATTAGAGGGTGGACTGTTTTTT.

The rearrangement links TRBV7-9 to TRBJ2-4, with no clear D. V shed 1 base and J shed 0 bases, with 10 bases lying between them. The CDR3 consists of 16 residues. Germline V CDR1 and CDR2: SEHNR, FQNEAQ (reference sequence). The CDR3 sequence: CASSLVVSGAKNIQYF. CDR3 coding DNA: TGTGCCAGCAGCTTAGTCGTTTCGGGAGCCAAAAACATTCAGTACTTC.

The chain carries TRBV12-3 or TRBV12-4 and TRBJ1-5; D possibly corresponds to TRBD1 (6 bases). The V and J ends lost 5 bases and 7 bases respectively, with 15 bases between them. CDR3 size: 14 residues. The CDR3 DNA sequence: TGTGCCAGCAGTCCCGAGGGGGGGCACCAGCCCCAGCATTTT. Encoded protein: CASSPEGGHQPQHF.